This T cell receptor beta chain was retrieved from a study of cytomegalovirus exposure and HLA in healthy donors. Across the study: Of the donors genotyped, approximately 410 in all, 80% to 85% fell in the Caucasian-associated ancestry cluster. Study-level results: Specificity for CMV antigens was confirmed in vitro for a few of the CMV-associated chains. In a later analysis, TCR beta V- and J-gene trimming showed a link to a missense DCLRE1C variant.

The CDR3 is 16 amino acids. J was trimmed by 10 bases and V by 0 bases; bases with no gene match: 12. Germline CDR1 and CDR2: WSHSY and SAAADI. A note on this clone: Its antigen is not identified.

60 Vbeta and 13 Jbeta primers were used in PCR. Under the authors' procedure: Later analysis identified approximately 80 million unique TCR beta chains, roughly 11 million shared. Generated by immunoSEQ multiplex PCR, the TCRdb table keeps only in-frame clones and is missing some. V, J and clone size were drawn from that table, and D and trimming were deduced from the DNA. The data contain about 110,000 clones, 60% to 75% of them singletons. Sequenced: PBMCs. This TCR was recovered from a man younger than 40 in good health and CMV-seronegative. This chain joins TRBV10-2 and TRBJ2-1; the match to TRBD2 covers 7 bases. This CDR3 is CASSESAAGRAGEQFF. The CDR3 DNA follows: TGCGCCAGCAGTGAGTCGGCAGCGGGGCGGGCAGGGGAGCAGTTCTTC.